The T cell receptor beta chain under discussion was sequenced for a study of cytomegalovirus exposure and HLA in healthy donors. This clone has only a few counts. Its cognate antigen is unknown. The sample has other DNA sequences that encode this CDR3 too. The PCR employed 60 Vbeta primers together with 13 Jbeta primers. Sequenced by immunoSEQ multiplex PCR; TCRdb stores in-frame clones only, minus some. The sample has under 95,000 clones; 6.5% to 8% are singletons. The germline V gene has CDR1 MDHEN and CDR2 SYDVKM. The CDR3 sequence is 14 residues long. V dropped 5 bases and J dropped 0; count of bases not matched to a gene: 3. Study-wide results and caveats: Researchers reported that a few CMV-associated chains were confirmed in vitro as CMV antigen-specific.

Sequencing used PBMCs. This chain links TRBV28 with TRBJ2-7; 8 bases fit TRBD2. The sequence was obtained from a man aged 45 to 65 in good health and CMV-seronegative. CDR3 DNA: TGTGCCAGCAGTCCAAGCGGGAGCTCCTACGAGCAGTACTTC. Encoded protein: CASSPSGSSYEQYF. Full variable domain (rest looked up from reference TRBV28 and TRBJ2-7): DVKVTQSSRYLVKRTGEKVFLECVQDMDHENMFWYRQDPGLGLRLIYFSYDVKMKEKGDIPEGYSVSREKKERFSLILESASTNQTSMYLCASSPSGSSYEQYFGPGTRLTVT.